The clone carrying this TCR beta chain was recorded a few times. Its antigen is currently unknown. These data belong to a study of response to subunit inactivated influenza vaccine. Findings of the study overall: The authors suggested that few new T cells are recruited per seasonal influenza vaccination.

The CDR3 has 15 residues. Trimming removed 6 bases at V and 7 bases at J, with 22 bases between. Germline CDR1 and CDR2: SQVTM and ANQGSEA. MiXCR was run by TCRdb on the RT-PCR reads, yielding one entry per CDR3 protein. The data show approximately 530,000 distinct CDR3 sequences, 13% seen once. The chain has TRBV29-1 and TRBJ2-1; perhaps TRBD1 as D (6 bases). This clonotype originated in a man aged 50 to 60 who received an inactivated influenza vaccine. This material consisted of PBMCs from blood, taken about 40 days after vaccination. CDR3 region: CSVTVWKQGENEQFF. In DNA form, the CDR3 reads TGCAGCGTCACTGTGTGGAAACAGGGTGAGAATGAGCAGTTCTTC.